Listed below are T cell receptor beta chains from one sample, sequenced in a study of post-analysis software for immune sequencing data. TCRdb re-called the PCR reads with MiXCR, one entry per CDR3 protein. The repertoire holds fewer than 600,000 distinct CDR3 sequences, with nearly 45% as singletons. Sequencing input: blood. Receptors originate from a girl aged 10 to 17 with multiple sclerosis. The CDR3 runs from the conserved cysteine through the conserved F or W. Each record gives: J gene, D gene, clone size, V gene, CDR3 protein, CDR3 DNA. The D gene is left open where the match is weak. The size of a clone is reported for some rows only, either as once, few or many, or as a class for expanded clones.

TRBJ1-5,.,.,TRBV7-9,CASSRTGTNQPQHF,TGTGCCAGCAGCCGTACCGGGACAAACCAGCCCCAGCATTTT
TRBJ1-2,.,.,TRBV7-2,CANSFVGGNYGYTF,TGTGCCAACAGCTTCGTGGGGGGAAACTATGGCTACACCTTC
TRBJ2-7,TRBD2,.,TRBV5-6,CASSLSGSGTYEQYF,TGTGCCAGCAGCCTTAGCGGGAGCGGGACGTACGAGCAGTACTTC
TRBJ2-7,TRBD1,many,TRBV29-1,CSVEDPGGRYEQYF,TGCAGCGTTGAAGACCCAGGGGGCAGGTACGAGCAGTACTTC
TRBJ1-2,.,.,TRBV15,CATSRDIDSFYGYTF,TGTGCCACCAGCAGAGATATCGACAGCTTCTATGGCTACACCTTC
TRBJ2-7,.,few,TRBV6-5,CASRPGRTPDEQYF,TGTGCCAGCAGACCGGGACGGACACCGGACGAGCAGTACTTC
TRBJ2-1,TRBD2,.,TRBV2,CASSVWAGGPVGEQFF,TGTGCCAGCAGTGTCTGGGCGGGAGGGCCGGTTGGTGAGCAGTTCTTC
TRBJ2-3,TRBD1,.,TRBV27,CASSLWDRGPQTSVDTQYF,TGTGCCAGCAGTTTATGGGACAGGGGCCCTCAAACATCGGTCGATACGCAGTATTTT
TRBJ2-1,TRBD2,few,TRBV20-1,CSASGLRGRVNEQFF,TGCAGTGCTAGTGGATTGCGCGGGAGGGTCAATGAGCAGTTCTTC
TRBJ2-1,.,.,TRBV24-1,CATRLASGEQFF,TGTGCCACCAGGCTAGCCTCGGGTGAGCAGTTCTTC
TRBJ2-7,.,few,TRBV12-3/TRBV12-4,CASSSDHPHEQYF,TGTGCCAGCAGTTCGGACCACCCCCACGAGCAGTACTTC
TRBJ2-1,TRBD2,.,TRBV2,CASSRLAGPNEQFF,TGTGCCAGCAGTCGGCTAGCGGGGCCTAATGAGCAGTTCTTC
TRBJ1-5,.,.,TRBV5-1,CASRGSGDDSNQPQHF,TGCGCCAGCAGAGGCTCAGGGGACGATAGCAATCAGCCCCAGCATTTT
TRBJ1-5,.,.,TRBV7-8,CASSLYPIAESQPQHF,TGTGCCAGCAGCTTATACCCTATTGCGGAGAGTCAGCCCCAGCATTTT
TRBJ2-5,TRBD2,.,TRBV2,CASSDLAGAETQYF,TGTGCCAGCAGTGATCTAGCGGGAGCAGAGACCCAGTACTTC
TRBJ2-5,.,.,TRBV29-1,CSVEGIAVQETQYF,TGCAGCGTGGAGGGAATAGCGGTGCAAGAGACCCAGTACTTC
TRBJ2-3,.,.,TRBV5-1,CASSRRQGTDTQYF,TGCGCCAGCAGCCGGCGACAGGGCACAGATACGCAGTATTTT
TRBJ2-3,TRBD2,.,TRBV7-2,CASSLAGGPIDTQYF,TGTGCCAGCAGCCTAGCGGGAGGGCCCATAGATACGCAGTATTTT
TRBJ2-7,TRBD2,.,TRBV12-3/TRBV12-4,CASSPVLAGNYEQYF,TGTGCCAGCAGCCCTGTATTAGCGGGAAACTACGAGCAGTACTTC
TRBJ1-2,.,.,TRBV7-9,CASSSGVGYTF,TGTGCCAGCAGCTCCGGGGTTGGCTACACCTTC
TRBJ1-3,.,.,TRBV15,CATRSDSPSGNTIYF,TGTGCCACCAGATCTGACAGCCCCTCTGGAAACACCATATATTTT
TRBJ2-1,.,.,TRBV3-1,CASSQELGLYNEQFF,TGTGCCAGCAGCCAAGAGTTGGGCCTTTACAATGAGCAGTTCTTC
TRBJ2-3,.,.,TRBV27,CASSFFGSTDTQYF,TGTGCCAGCAGTTTTTTCGGCAGCACAGATACGCAGTATTTT
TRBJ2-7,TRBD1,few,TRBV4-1,CASSLTWTGAYEQYF,TGCGCCAGCAGCCTAACTTGGACAGGGGCCTACGAGCAGTACTTC
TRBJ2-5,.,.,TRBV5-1,CASSLVFSQETQYF,TGCGCCAGCAGCTTGGTGTTTTCCCAAGAGACCCAGTACTTC
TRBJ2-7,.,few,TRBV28,CASSSLQGLTSRLYEQYF,TGTGCCAGCAGTTCCCTGCAGGGGTTGACTAGCCGGCTCTACGAGCAGTACTTC
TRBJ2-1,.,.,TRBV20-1,CSASGSYEQFF,TGCAGTGCTAGCGGGAGTTATGAGCAGTTCTTC
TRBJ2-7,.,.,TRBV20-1,CSARVQPIYEQYF,TGCAGTGCTAGGGTCCAGCCGATCTACGAGCAGTACTTC
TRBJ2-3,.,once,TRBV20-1,CSANQALTSTDTQYF,TGCAGTGCCAACCAGGCTTTAACTAGCACAGATACGCAGTATTTT
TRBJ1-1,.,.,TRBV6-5,CASSYISSQADEAFF,TGTGCCAGCAGTTACATATCGTCGCAGGCAGATGAAGCTTTCTTT
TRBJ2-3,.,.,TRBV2,CASNPLDTQYF,TGTGCCAGCAATCCCTTAGATACGCAGTATTTT
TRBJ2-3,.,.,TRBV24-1,CATSGTGTADTQYF,TGTGCCACCTCCGGCACAGGGACCGCAGATACGCAGTATTTT
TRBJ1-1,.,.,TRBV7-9,CASSRKVNTEAFF,TGTGCCAGCAGTCGAAAGGTGAACACTGAAGCTTTCTTT
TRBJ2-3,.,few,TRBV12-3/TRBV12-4,CASSPLIFRDMDTQYF,TGTGCCAGCAGCCCGCTAATTTTCAGGGATATGGATACGCAGTATTTT
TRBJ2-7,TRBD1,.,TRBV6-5,CASSPRQGHSYEQYF,TGTGCCAGCAGTCCGCGACAGGGGCACTCCTACGAGCAGTACTTC
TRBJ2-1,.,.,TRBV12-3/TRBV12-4,CASSWVAEQFF,TGTGCCAGCAGTTGGGTGGCTGAGCAGTTCTTC
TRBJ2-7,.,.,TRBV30,CALWTPSYEQYF,TGTGCCCTATGGACACCGTCCTACGAGCAGTACTTC
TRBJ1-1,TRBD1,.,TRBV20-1,CSASSGTVTEAFF,TGCAGTGCCAGCAGCGGGACAGTCACTGAAGCTTTCTTT
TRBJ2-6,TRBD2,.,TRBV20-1,CSARPQSPGLAASGANVLTF,TGCAGTGCTAGACCCCAATCACCCGGACTAGCGGCCTCTGGGGCCAACGTCCTGACTTTC
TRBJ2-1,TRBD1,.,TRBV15,CATSSRQGRSSIFYNEQFF,TGTGCCACCAGCAGCCGACAGGGTCGGAGCTCCATCTTCTACAATGAGCAGTTCTTC